This T cell receptor (beta chain) was retrieved from a study of T cell changes during pregnancy in multiple sclerosis. This clone was found once. The CDR3 runs 16 residues. Trimming left V 4 bases short and J 1 base short, with 14 bases between. Germline CDR1 is SGHTA and CDR2 is FQGNSA. Generated by immunoSEQ multiplex PCR, the TCRdb table keeps only in-frame clones and is missing some. The table has 25,000 to 35,000 clones, 92% seen once. The V gene is TRBV7-2, the J gene TRBJ1-5; possibly TRBD1 for D (6 bases). This clonotype was obtained from a female donor in good health, enrolled as a control in a pregnancy study. The material was peripheral blood, obtained in the first trimester of pregnancy. This CDR3 is CASSSVGGTSNQPQHF. CDR3 DNA sequence: TGTGCCAGCAGCTCAGTAGGGGGAACGAGCAATCAGCCCCAGCATTTT.